This T cell receptor beta chain stems from a study of T cells in localized non-small cell lung cancer. Findings and limits, study-wide: Heterogeneity remains possible, as sequencing covered one tumor region only. The study detected a median roughly 56 of the top 100 tumor clones in adjacent lung. Adjacent uninvolved lung had the highest clonality, suggesting focused antigen responses.

This table comes from immunoSEQ multiplex PCR, and its TCRdb copy is limited to in-frame clones, with some not included. The table records approximately 140,000 clones, around 90% of them present only once. Remarks on this clone: The antigen remains unidentified.

From germline, CDR1 is SGDLS and CDR2 YYNGEE. V gave up 3 bases and J gave up 3 bases, with 15 bases separating them. CDR3 length: 15 amino acids. The chain combines TRBV9 with TRBJ2-5; D tentatively reads TRBD1 or TRBD2 (5 bases each). This sequence originates from a female donor at least 60 years old with stage I lung adenocarcinoma. The sequencing used peripheral blood, collected before any cancer treatment. CDR3 in amino acids: CASSGSGTPEETQYF. Written as DNA, the CDR3 is TGTGCCAGCAGCGGATCCGGGACCCCCGAAGAGACCCAGTACTTC.